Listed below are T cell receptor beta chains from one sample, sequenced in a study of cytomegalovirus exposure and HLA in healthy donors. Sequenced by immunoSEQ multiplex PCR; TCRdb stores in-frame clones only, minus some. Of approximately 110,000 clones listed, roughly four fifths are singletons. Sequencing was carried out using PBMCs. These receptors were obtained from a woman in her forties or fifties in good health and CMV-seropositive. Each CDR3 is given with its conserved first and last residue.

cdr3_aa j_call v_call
CASSENRGYYGYTF TRBJ1-2 TRBV2
CASSPGQGATNEKLFF TRBJ1-4 TRBV6-6
CASTGLNRDRGLDGYTF TRBJ1-2 TRBV2
CATSPRASPYNEQFF TRBJ2-1 TRBV15
CASSWGQFYEQYF NA TRBV19
CASSVRALNTIYF TRBJ1-3 TRBV6-5
CASSLPGRAEKLFF TRBJ1-4 TRBV11-2
CASRTGGVGAYGYTF TRBJ1-2 TRBV6-5
CASNLRLAGSSYEQYF TRBJ2-7 TRBV5-5
CASSSQGAANYGYTF TRBJ1-2 TRBV27
CAIQLTGEQFF TRBJ2-1 TRBV6-6
CAWSVRDSPLHF TRBJ1-6 TRBV30
CASSVEGATNEKLFF TRBJ1-4 TRBV9
CSGTRGNNEQFF TRBJ2-1 TRBV29-1
CASSLAQGVSPLHF TRBJ1-6 TRBV7-2